Sequencing of this TCR beta chain was carried out in a study of T cell repertoires in cytomegalovirus infection. This clonotype was observed a few times. Its antigen is currently unknown. Each CDR3 protein gets one entry after TCRdb re-called the reads with MiXCR. The sample shows about 310,000 distinct CDR3 sequences, about 25% of them seen only once. V was clipped by 5 bases and J by 9 bases; unmatched bases: 5. Germline loops: CDR1 SGHDN, CDR2 FVKESK. CDR3 length: 14 amino acids. This clonotype was sampled from a human donor in good health (CMV status not recorded). Some clones in this sample may be carry-over from other donors' samples. This sequence joins TRBV14 and TRBJ2-3; 13 bases map to TRBD2. The source was cultured PBMCs, collected from culture after CMV antigen stimulation. CDR3 sequence reads: CASSRTSGSGTQYF. DNA of the CDR3: TGTGCCAGCAGCAGGACTAGCGGGAGTGGGACGCAGTATTTT.